This TCR beta chain appears in the sequencing data of a study of blood T cell repertoires in COVID-19. The CDR3 length is 17 residues. The ends lost 6 bases at V and 6 bases at J; junction bases unmatched: 20. Germline CDR1 and CDR2: KGHSH and LQKENI. Using immunoSEQ multiplex PCR, the repertoire was profiled, and TCRdb retains in-frame clones only, with some absent. The sample lists tens of thousands of clones; approximately 78% were seen once. The chain combines TRBV18 with TRBJ2-7; 7 bases fit TRBD2. Sample: peripheral blood. The origin of this receptor is a human donor in a cohort sampled during active COVID-19. Here the CDR3 DNA reads TGTGCCAGCTCGCCTCCCTCCCGAGCGGGGTCCTCGGGCGAGCAGTACTTC. As protein: CASSPPSRAGSSGEQYF.